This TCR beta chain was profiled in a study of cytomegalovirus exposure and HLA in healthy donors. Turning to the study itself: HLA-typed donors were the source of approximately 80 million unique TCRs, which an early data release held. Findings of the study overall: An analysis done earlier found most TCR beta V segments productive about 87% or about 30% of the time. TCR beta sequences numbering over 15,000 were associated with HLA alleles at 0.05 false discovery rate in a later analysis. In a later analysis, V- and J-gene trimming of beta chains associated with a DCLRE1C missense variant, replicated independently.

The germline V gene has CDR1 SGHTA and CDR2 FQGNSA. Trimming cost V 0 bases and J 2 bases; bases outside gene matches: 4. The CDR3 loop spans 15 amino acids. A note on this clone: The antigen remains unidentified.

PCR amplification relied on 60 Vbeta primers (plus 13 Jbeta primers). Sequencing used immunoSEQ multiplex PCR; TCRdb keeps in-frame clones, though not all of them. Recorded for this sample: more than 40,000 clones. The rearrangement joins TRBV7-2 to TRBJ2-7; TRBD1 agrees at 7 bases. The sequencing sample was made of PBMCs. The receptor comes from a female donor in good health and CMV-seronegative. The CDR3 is CASSLAVGQAYEQYF. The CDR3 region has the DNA TGTGCCAGCAGCTTAGCGGTCGGACAGGCCTACGAGCAGTACTTC.